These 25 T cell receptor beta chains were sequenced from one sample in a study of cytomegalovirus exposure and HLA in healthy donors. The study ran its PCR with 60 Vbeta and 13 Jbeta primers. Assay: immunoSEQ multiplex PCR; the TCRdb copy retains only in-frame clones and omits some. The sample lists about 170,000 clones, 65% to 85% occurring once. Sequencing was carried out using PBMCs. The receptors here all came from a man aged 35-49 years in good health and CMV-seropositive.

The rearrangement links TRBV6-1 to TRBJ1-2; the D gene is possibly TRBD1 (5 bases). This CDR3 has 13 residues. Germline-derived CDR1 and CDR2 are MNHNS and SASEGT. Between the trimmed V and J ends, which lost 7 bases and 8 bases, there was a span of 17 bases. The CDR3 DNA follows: TGTGCCAGCAAGGGGCCCGGCGCGAGGGGCTACACCTTC. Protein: CASKGPGARGYTF.

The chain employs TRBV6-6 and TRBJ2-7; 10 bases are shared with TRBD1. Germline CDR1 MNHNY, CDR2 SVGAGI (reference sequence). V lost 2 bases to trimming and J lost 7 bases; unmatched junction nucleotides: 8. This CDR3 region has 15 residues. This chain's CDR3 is CASSYLTGGMLEQYF. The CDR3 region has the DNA TGTGCCAGCAGTTACCTGACAGGGGGCATGTTGGAGCAGTACTTC.

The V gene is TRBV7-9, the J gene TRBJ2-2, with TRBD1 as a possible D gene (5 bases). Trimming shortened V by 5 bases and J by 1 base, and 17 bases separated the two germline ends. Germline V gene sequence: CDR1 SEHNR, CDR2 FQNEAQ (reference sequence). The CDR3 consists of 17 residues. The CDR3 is CASSHTRVIRNTGELFF. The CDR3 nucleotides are TGTGCCAGCAGCCATACCAGGGTTATCCGGAACACCGGGGAGCTGTTTTTT.

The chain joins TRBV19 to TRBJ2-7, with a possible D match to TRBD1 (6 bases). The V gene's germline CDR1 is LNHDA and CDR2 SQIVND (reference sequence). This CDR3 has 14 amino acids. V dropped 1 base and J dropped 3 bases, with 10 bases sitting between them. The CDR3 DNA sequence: TGTGCCAGTAGTATAGGGACAGAAAGCTACGAGCAGTACTTC. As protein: CASSIGTESYEQYF.

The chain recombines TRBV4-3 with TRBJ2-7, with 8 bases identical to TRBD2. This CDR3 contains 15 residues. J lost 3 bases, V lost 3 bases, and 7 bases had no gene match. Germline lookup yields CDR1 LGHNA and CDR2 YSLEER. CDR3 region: CASSQGRGDLYEQYF. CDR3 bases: TGCGCCAGCAGCCAGGGGCGGGGGGACCTCTACGAGCAGTACTTC.

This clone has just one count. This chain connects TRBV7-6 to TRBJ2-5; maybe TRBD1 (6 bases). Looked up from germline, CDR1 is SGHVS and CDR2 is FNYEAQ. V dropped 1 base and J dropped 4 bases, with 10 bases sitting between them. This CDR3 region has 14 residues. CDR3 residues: CASSLGRGGETQYF. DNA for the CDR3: TGTGCCAGCAGCTTAGGCAGGGGCGGAGAGACCCAGTACTTC.

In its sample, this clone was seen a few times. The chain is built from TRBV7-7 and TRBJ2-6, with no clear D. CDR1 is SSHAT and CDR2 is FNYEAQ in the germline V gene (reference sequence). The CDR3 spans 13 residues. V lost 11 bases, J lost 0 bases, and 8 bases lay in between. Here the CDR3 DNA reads TGTGCCTCGCGGCTCTCTGGGGCCAACGTCCTGACTTTC. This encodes CASRLSGANVLTF.

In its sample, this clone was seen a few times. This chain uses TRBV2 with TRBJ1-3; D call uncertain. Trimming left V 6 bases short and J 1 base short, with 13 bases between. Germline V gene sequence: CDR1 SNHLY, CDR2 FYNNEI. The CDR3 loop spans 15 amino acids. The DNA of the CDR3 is TGTGCCAGCAGATCGAGGGAGGTTTCTGGAAACACCATATATTTT. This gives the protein CASRSREVSGNTIYF.

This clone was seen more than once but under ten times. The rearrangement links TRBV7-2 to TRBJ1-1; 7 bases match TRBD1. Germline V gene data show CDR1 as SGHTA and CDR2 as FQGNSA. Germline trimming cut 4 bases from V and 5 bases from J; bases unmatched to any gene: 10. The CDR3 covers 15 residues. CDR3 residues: CASSSEQGRGTEAFF. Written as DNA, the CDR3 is TGTGCCAGCAGCTCGGAACAGGGGCGAGGGACTGAAGCTTTCTTT.

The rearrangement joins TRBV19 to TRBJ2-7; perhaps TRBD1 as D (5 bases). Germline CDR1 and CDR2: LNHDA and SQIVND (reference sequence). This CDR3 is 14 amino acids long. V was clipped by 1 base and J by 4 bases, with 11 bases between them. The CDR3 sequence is CASSIGSGKYEQYF. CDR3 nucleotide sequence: TGTGCCAGTAGTATAGGGTCAGGGAAATACGAGCAGTACTTC.

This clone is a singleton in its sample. CDR3 loop: CASSQEGGREQYF. The CDR3 nucleotides read TGCGCCAGCAGCCAAGAGGGGGGGCGAGAGCAGTACTTC. V gene TRBV4-1 combines with J gene TRBJ2-7, with D perhaps TRBD2 (7 bases). From germline, CDR1 is MGHRA and CDR2 YSYEKL. This CDR3 comprises 13 residues. V gave up 0 bases and J gave up 7 bases, with 10 bases separating them.

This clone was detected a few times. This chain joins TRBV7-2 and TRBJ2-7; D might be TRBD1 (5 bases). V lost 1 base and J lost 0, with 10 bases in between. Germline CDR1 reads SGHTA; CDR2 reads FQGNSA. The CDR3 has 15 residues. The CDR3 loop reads CASSLDSGRSYEQYF. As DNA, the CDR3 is TGTGCCAGCAGCTTAGATTCAGGGCGCTCCTACGAGCAGTACTTC.

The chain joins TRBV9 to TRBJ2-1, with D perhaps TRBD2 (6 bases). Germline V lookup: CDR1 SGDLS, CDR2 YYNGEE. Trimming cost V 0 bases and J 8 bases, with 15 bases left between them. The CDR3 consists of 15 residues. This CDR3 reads CASSVVMGGRDEQFF. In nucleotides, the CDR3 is TGTGCCAGCAGCGTAGTTATGGGAGGCAGGGATGAGCAGTTCTTC. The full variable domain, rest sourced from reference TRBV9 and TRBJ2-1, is DSGVTQTPKHLITATGQRVTLRCSPRSGDLSVYWYQQSLDQGLQFLIQYYNGEERAKGNILERFSAQQFPDLHSELNLSSLELGDSALYFCASSVVMGGRDEQFFGPGTRLTVL.

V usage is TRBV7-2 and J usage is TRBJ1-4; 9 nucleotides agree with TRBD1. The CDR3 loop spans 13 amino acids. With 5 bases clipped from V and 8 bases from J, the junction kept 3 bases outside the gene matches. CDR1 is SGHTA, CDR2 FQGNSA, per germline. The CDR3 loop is CASSDRGWEKLFF. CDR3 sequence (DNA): TGTGCCAGCAGCGACAGGGGGTGGGAAAAACTGTTTTTT. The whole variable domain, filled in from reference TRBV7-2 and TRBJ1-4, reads GAGVSQSPSNKVTEKGKDVELRCDPISGHTALYWYRQSLGQGLEFLIYFQGNSAPDKSGLPSDRFSAERTGGSVSTLTIQRTQQEDSAVYLCASSDRGWEKLFFGSGTQLSVL.

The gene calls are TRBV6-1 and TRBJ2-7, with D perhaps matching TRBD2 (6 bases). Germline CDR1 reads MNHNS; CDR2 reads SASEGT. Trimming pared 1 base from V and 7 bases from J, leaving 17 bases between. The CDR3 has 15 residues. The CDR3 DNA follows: TGTGCCAGCAGTGAAGGGCCAGGAGGGAGAGGGGAGCAGTACTTC. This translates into CASSEGPGGRGEQYF.

CDR3 sequence (DNA): TGTGCCAGCAGCTCATCACAGTATTCTAATTCACCCCTCCACTTT. Its translation: CASSSSQYSNSPLHF. The chain uses TRBV7-2 and TRBJ1-6; D remains ambiguous. CDR3 length: 15 amino acids. Germline V CDR1 and CDR2: SGHTA, FQGNSA. V shed 4 bases and J shed 6 bases, with 13 bases lying between them.

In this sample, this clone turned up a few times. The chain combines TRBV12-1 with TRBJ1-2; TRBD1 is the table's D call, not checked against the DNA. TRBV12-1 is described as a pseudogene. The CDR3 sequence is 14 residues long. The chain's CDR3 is CASSLGQSNYGYTF. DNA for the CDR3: TGTGCCAGCAGCTTGGGACAGTCTAACTATGGCTACACCTTC.

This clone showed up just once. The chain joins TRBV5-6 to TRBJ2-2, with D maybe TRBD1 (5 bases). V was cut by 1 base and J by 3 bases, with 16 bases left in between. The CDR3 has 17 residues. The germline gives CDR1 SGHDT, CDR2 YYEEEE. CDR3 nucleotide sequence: TGTGCCAGCAGCTTGTTTCGCGTTCAGGGCGACACCGGGGAGCTGTTTTTT. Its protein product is CASSLFRVQGDTGELFF.

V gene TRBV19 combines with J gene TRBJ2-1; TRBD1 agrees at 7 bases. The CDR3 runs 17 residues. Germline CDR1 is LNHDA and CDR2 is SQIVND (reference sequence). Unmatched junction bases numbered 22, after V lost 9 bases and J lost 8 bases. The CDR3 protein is CASAGMGQFSFGYEQFF. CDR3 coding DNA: TGTGCCAGCGCTGGGATGGGACAGTTCTCTTTCGGCTATGAGCAGTTCTTC.

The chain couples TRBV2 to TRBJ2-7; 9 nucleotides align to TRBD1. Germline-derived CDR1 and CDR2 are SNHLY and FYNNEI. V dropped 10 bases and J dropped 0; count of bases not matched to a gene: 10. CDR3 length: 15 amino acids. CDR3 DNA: TGTGCCACCCGAAGGGGACAGGGCGACTCCTACGAGCAGTACTTC. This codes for CATRRGQGDSYEQYF.

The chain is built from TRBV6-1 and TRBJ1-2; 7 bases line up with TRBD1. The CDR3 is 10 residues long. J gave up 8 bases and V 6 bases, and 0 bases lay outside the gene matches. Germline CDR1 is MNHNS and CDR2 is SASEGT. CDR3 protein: CASRDRGYTF. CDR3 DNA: TGTGCCAGCAGGGACAGGGGCTACACCTTC.

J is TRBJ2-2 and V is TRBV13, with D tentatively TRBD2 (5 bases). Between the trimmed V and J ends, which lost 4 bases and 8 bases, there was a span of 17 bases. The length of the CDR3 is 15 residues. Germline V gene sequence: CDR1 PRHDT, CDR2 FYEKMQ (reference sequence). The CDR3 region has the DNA TGTGCCAGCAGCTCTCTAGCCCGGGAAGTGGGGGAGCTGTTTTTT. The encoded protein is CASSSLAREVGELFF.

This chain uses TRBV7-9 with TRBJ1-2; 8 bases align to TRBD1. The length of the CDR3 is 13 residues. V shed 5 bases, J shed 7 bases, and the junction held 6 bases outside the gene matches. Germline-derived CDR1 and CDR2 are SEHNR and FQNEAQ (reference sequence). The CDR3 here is CASSPWTGFGYTF. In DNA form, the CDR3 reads TGTGCCAGCAGCCCTTGGACAGGGTTTGGCTACACCTTC.

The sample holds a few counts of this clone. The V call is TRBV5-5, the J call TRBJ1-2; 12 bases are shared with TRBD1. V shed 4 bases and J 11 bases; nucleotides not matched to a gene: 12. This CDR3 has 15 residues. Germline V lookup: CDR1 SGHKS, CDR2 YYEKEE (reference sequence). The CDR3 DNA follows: TGTGCCAGCAGCCCTCCGGGACAGGGGGCTCGAAAATACACCTTC. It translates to CASSPPGQGARKYTF.

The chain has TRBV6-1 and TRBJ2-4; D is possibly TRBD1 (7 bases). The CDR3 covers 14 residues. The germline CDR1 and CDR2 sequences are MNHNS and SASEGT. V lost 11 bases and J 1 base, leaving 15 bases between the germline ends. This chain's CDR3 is CAALEGAAKNIQYF. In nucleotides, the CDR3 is TGTGCCGCGCTGGAGGGGGCGGCCAAAAACATTCAGTACTTC.